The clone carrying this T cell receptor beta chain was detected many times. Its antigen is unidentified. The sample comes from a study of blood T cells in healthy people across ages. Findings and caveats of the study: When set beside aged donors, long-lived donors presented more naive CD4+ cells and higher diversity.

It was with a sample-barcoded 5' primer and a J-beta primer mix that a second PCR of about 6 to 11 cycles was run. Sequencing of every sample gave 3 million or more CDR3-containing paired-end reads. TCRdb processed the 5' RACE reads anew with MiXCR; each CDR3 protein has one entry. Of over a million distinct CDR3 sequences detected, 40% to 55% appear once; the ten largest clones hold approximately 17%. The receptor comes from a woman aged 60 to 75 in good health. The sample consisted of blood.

CDR3 sequence: CASSLTRYEQYF. The CDR3 nucleotides are TGTGCCAGCAGCTTGACCCGCTACGAGCAGTACTTC. The rearrangement joins TRBV7-2 to TRBJ2-7, with D hard to call. The ends were cut back, 3 bases at V and 3 bases at J, with 6 bases in the middle. The CDR3 runs 12 residues. CDR1 and CDR2 (germline): SGHTA, FQGNSA.